In this sample, the clone carrying this T cell receptor (beta chain) turned up once. Antigen: not known. 60 Vbeta and 13 Jbeta primers were used in PCR. Some clones are missing from TCRdb's copy, which holds only in-frame ones; the method was immunoSEQ multiplex PCR. Altogether roughly 33,000 clones are present, 75% to 90% being singletons, with the ten largest covering roughly 5.5%. The data stem from a study of cytomegalovirus exposure and HLA in healthy donors. Study observations and caveats: Follow-up analysis found HLA locus-dependent TCR association rates, highest for DRB1 and lowest for HLA-C. Being indistinguishable, some V segments were excluded, TRBV6-2 and TRBV6-3 among them.

The CDR3 has 14 residues. Germline assignment: CDR1 SQVTM and CDR2 ANQGSEA. The germline V and J ends were trimmed by 6 bases and 5 bases, with 19 bases remaining between them. What was sequenced was PBMCs. This chain connects TRBV29-1 to TRBJ1-2; possibly TRBD1 for D (6 bases). This TCR came from a male donor in good health and CMV-seronegative. The CDR3 DNA reads TGCAGCGTATCAGGGGCACAGTCTTCATATGGCTACACCTTC. As protein: CSVSGAQSSYGYTF.